Given below is one TCR beta chain in context. Its antigen is not identified. PCR employed 60 Vbeta and 13 Jbeta primers. Generated by immunoSEQ multiplex PCR, the TCRdb table keeps only in-frame clones and is missing some. The listing records 20,000 to 25,000 clones. CDR3 length equals 14 residues. Germline loops: CDR1 PRHDT, CDR2 FYEKMQ (reference sequence). The trim removed 4 bases at V and 1 base at J, leaving 2 bases unmatched. This entry is derived from a study of cytomegalovirus exposure and HLA in healthy donors. Across the whole study: HLA-typed donors were the source of tens of millions of unique TCRs, which an early data release held. Study findings and constraints: Productive status was seen about 90% or about 30% of the time for most TCR beta V segments in an earlier analysis. Analyzed later, association rates of TCRs varied across HLA loci, with DRB1 most and HLA-C fewest. Sequence variants that were highly shared formed a cluster that was likely a sequencing artifact.

The origin of this receptor is a male donor in good health and CMV-seropositive. V usage is TRBV13 and J usage is TRBJ1-1, with 8 bases identical to TRBD1. Sequencing was performed on PBMCs. The CDR3 nucleotides are TGTGCCAGCAGCTCCGGGACAGGGAACACTGAAGCTTTCTTT. Protein sequence: CASSSGTGNTEAFF. Variable domain in full (rest from reference TRBV13 and TRBJ1-1): AAGVIQSPRHLIKEKRETATLKCYPIPRHDTVYWYQQGPGQDPQFLISFYEKMQSDKGSIPDRFSAQQFSDYHSELNMSSLELGDSALYFCASSSGTGNTEAFFGQGTRLTVV.